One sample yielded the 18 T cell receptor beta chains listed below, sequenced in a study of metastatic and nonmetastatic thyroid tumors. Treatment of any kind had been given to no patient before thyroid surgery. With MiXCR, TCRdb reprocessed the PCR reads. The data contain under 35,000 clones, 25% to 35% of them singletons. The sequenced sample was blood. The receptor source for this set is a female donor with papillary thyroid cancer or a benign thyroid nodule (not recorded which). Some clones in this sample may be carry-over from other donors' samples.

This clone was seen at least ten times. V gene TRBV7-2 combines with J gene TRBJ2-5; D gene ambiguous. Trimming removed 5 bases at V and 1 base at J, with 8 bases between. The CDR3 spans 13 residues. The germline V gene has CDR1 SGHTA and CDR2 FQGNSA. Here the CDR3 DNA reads TGTGCCAGCAGCCCACGGGTCCAAGAGACCCAGTACTTC. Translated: CASSPRVQETQYF.

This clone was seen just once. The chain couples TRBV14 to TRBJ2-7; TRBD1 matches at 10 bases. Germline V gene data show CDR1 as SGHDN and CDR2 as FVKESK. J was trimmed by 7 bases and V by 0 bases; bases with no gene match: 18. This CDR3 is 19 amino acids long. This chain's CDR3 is CASSQDHWPLGTGVEEQYF. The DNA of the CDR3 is TGTGCCAGCAGCCAAGATCACTGGCCCCTCGGGACAGGGGTCGAAGAGCAGTACTTC.

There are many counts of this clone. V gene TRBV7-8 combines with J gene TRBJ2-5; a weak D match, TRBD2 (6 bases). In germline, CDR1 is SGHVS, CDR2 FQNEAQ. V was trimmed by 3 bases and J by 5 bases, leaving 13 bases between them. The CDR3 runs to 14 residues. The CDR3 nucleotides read TGTGCCAGCAGCTTTGCGCGAGGAGGGGAGACCCAGTACTTC. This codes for CASSFARGGETQYF.

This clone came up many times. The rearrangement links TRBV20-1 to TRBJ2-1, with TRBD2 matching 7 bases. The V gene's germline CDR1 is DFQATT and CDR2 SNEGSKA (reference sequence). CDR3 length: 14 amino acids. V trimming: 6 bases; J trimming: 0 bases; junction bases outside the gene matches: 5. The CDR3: CSASLAASYNEQFF. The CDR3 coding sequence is TGCAGTGCGTCGCTAGCGGCCTCCTACAATGAGCAGTTCTTC.

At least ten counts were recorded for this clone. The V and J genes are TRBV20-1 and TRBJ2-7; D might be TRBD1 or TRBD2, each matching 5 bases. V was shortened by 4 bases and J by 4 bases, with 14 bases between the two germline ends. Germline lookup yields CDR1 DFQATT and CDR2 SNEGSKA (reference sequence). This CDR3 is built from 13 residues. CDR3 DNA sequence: TGCAGTGCTAACCCGGGACGGAGATACGAGCAGTACTTC. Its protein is CSANPGRRYEQYF.

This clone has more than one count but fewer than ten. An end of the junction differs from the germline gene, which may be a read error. For the CDR3, the DNA is TGTGCCAGCAGTTCCTCTGTGGACAGCACCTACGAGCACTACTTC. Its translation: CASSSSVDSTYEHYF. The J gene is TRBJ2-7, the V gene TRBV6-2 or TRBV6-3, with D possibly matching TRBD1 (6 bases). Looked up from germline, CDR1 is MNHEY and CDR2 is SVGEGT. The CDR3 loop spans 15 amino acids.

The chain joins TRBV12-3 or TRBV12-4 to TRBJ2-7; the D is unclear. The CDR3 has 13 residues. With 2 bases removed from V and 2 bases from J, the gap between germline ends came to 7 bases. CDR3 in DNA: TGTGCCAGCAGTTTATCCGGAACCTACGAGCAGTACTTC. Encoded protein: CASSLSGTYEQYF.

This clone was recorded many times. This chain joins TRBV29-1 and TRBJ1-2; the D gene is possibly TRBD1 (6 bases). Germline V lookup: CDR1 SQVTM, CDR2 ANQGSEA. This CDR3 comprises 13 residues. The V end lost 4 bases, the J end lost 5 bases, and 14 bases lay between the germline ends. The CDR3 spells CSVVDLGTYGYTF. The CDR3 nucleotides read TGCAGCGTTGTAGACCTGGGGACATATGGCTACACCTTC.

CDR3 bases: TGTGCCAGCAGCCATCCCAGACAGGGTGGTCTCCAAGAGACCCAGTACTTC. It yields the protein CASSHPRQGGLQETQYF. This chain uses TRBV7-9 with TRBJ2-5, with 7 bases fitting TRBD1. The V gene end was trimmed by 5 bases and the J gene end by 1 base; junction bases not matched to a gene: 13. Germline V gene data show CDR1 as SEHNR and CDR2 as FQNEAQ (reference sequence). The CDR3 sequence is 17 residues long.

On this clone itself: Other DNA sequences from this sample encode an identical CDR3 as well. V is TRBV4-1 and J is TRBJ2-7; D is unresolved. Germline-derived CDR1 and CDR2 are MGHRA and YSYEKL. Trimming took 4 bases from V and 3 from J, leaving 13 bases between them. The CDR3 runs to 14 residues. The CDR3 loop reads CASSPNEPNYEQYF. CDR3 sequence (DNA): TGCGCCAGCAGCCCGAATGAGCCCAACTACGAGCAGTACTTC.

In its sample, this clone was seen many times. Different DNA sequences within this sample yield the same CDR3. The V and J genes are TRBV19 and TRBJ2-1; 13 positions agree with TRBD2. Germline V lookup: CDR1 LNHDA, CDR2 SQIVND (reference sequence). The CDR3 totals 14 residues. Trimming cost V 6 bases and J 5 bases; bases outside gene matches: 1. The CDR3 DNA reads TGTGCCAGTAGACTAGCGGGAGGGGACAATGAGCAGTTCTTC. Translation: CASRLAGGDNEQFF.

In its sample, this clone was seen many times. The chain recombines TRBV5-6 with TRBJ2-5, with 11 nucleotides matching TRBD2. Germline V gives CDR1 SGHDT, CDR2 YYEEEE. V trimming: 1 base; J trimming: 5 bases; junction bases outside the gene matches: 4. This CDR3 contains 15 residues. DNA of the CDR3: TGTGCCAGCAGCTTGTTAGCGGGAGGGAGGGAGACCCAGTACTTC. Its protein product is CASSLLAGGRETQYF.

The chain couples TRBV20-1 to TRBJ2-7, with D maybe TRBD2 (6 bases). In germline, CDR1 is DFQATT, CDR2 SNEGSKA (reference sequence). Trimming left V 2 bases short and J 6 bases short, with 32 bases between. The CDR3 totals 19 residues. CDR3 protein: CSARKPGSRIPYSGSEQYF. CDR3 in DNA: TGCAGTGCTAGAAAACCCGGTAGCCGCATCCCCTATTCCGGGAGCGAGCAGTACTTC.

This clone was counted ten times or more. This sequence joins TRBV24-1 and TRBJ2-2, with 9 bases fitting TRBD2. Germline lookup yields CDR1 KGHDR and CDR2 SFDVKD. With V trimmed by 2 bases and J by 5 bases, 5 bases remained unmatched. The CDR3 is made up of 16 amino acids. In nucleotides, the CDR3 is TGTGCCACCAGTGATTCCGTAGCGGGAGAGACCGGGGAGCTGTTTTTT. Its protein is CATSDSVAGETGELFF.

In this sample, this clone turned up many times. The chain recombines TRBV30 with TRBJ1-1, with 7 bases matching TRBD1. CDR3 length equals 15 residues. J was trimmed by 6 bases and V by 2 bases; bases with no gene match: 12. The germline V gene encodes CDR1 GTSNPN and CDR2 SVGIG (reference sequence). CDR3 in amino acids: CAWSPRQGRNPEAFF. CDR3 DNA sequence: TGTGCCTGGAGTCCTCGACAGGGAAGAAACCCTGAAGCTTTCTTT.

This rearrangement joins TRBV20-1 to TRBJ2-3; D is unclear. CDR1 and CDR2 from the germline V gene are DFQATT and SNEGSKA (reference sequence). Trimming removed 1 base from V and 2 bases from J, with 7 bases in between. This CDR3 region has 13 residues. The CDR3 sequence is CSARGETTDTQYF. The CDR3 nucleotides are TGCAGTGCTAGAGGAGAGACCACAGATACGCAGTATTTT.

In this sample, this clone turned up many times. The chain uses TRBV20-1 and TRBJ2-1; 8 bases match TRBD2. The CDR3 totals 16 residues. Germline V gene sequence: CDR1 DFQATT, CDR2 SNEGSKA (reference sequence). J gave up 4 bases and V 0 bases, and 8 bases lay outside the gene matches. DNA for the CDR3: TGCAGTGCTAGAGATCGTATCACTAGCGGTTACAATGAGCAGTTCTTC. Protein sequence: CSARDRITSGYNEQFF.

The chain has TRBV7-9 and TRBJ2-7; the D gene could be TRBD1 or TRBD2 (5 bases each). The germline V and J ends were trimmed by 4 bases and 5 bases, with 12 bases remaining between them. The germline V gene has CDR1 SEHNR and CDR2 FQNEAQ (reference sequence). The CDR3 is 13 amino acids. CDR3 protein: CASSWGNSNEQYF. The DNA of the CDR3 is TGTGCCAGCAGCTGGGGGAATTCCAACGAGCAGTACTTC.